This entry lists 14 T cell receptor beta chains sequenced from one sample in a study of radiotherapy plus CTLA-4 blockade in lung cancer. The data were produced by immunoSEQ multiplex PCR, yet TCRdb's version contains in-frame clones alone and is incomplete. Of some 66,000 clones listed, roughly four fifths were seen once; the top ten hold less than 5%. The specimen was peripheral blood, collected from a patient treated with radiotherapy plus ipilimumab. The receptors were sampled from a human donor with non-small cell lung cancer who had a partial response to radiotherapy plus ipilimumab.

The chain recombines TRBV5-1 with TRBJ2-3; possible D gene TRBD2, 5 bases. The CDR3 is made up of 14 amino acids. CDR1 and CDR2 (germline): SGHRS, YFSETQ. The ends were cut back, 0 bases at V and 4 bases at J, with 9 bases in the middle. The CDR3 loop is CASSLAAGSDTQYF. CDR3 DNA: TGCGCCAGCAGCTTGGCGGCGGGCTCAGATACGCAGTATTTT.

The rearrangement links TRBV2 to TRBJ2-1; TRBD2 is a possible D gene (5 bases). Germline CDR1 is SNHLY and CDR2 is FYNNEI. The CDR3 sequence is 15 residues long. Trimming shortened V by 4 bases and J by 4 bases, and 14 bases separated the two germline ends. DNA of the CDR3: TGTGCCAGCAGTGTCCGGGATCTGGGGTACAATGAGCAGTTCTTC. It encodes CASSVRDLGYNEQFF.

The V and J genes are TRBV27 and TRBJ2-7; 8 nucleotides agree with TRBD1. V shed 5 bases, J shed 0 bases, and the junction held 9 bases outside the gene matches. The V gene's germline CDR1 is MNHEY and CDR2 SMNVEV (reference sequence). The length of the CDR3 is 16 residues. The CDR3 DNA follows: TGTGCCAGCAGTGCCTGGACAGGGCCAAACTCCTACGAGCAGTACTTC. It codes for CASSAWTGPNSYEQYF.

The rearrangement uses TRBV2 and TRBJ1-1; D not certain. V lost 8 bases and J lost 2, with 9 bases in between. This CDR3 is built from 12 residues. CDR1 and CDR2 from the germline V gene are SNHLY and FYNNEI. CDR3 nucleotide sequence: TGTGCCAGCGTCCGGGAAAACACTGAAGCTTTCTTT. This encodes CASVRENTEAFF.

The chain carries TRBV2 and TRBJ2-1, with TRBD1 identical over 8 bases. The CDR3 runs to 13 residues. Germline CDR1 SNHLY, CDR2 FYNNEI. V dropped 7 bases and J dropped 8; count of bases not matched to a gene: 7. The CDR3 DNA reads TGTGCCAGCAACCCGGACAGGGTCCATGAGCAGTTCTTC. This encodes CASNPDRVHEQFF.

The chain has TRBV7-9 and TRBJ2-5; 7 nucleotides align to TRBD1. Per germline, CDR1 SEHNR and CDR2 FQNEAQ (reference sequence). This CDR3 contains 14 residues. V dropped 5 bases and J dropped 2; count of bases not matched to a gene: 5. For the CDR3, the DNA is TGTGCCAGCAGCGTTCGGGACAGACAAGAGACCCAGTACTTC. Translating gives CASSVRDRQETQYF.

The V gene is TRBV7-8, the J gene TRBJ1-2; perhaps TRBD1 as D (5 bases). The CDR3 contains 15 residues. Germline loops: CDR1 SGHVS, CDR2 FQNEAQ. V was trimmed by 5 bases and J by 4 bases, leaving 17 bases between them. Written as DNA, the CDR3 is TGTGCCAGCAGCCTACAGACTAGGGGCCTCTATGGCTACACCTTC. It encodes CASSLQTRGLYGYTF.

This rearrangement joins TRBV9 to TRBJ2-5, with 11 bases aligning to TRBD2. The ends lost 3 bases at V and 2 bases at J; junction bases unmatched: 6. The CDR3 is made up of 16 amino acids. Germline V gene lookup returns CDR1 SGDLS and CDR2 YYNGEE. CDR3 region: CASSEGLAANQETQYF. For the CDR3, the DNA is TGTGCCAGCAGCGAGGGACTAGCGGCAAATCAAGAGACCCAGTACTTC. The whole variable domain, remainder taken from reference TRBV9 and TRBJ2-5, is DSGVTQTPKHLITATGQRVTLRCSPRSGDLSVYWYQQSLDQGLQFLIQYYNGEERAKGNILERFSAQQFPDLHSELNLSSLELGDSALYFCASSEGLAANQETQYFGPGTRLLVL.

The DNA of the CDR3 is TGTGCCAGCAGCTTAATAAATGGCTACACCTTC. The encoded protein is CASSLINGYTF. The V and J genes are TRBV7-7 and TRBJ1-2; no firm D call. The CDR3 is made up of 11 amino acids. The germline V gene has CDR1 SSHAT and CDR2 FNYEAQ (reference sequence). Trimming pared 2 bases from V and 6 bases from J, leaving 4 bases between.

The V call is TRBV11-2, the J call TRBJ1-5; D ambiguous. Trimming pared 0 bases from V and 7 bases from J, leaving 7 bases between. The CDR3 runs to 13 residues. From germline, CDR1 is SGHAT and CDR2 FQNNGV. CDR3 sequence: CASSLEFAQPQHF. CDR3 bases: TGTGCCAGCAGCTTAGAGTTCGCGCAGCCCCAGCATTTT.

This chain uses TRBV7-2 with TRBJ2-7; maybe TRBD2 (6 bases). V dropped 6 bases and J dropped 2 bases, with 11 bases sitting between them. CDR1 and CDR2 from the germline V gene are SGHTA and FQGNSA. This CDR3 comprises 13 residues. CDR3 amino acids: CASRDYLTYEQYF. The CDR3 nucleotides read TGTGCCAGCAGGGACTACCTTACCTACGAGCAGTACTTC. Combining the CDR3 with reference TRBV7-2 and TRBJ2-7 gives the whole variable domain GAGVSQSPSNKVTEKGKDVELRCDPISGHTALYWYRQSLGQGLEFLIYFQGNSAPDKSGLPSDRFSAERTGGSVSTLTIQRTQQEDSAVYLCASRDYLTYEQYFGPGTRLTVT.

The V call is TRBV5-1, the J call TRBJ1-1; tentatively, D is TRBD1 (5 bases). V dropped 2 bases and J dropped 5 bases, with 13 bases sitting between them. The CDR3 runs 14 residues. Germline V lookup: CDR1 SGHRS, CDR2 YFSETQ. The CDR3 spells CASSLGSGRTEAFF. CDR3 coding DNA: TGCGCCAGCAGCTTAGGTTCAGGGAGGACTGAAGCTTTCTTT.

The V gene is TRBV5-5, the J gene TRBJ1-1, with 7 bases identical to TRBD1. CDR1 and CDR2 (germline): SGHKS, YYEKEE (reference sequence). The CDR3 has 13 amino acids. Losses at the gene ends were 3 bases for V and 4 bases for J; bases not matched to a gene: 3. CDR3 coding DNA: TGTGCCAGCAGCTCAGACAGGGTCACTGAAGCTTTCTTT. Translated, it gives CASSSDRVTEAFF.

The chain links TRBV5-1 to TRBJ1-1, with a possible D match to TRBD1 (6 bases). This CDR3 is 17 amino acids long. V was cut by 2 bases and J by 3 bases, with 20 bases left in between. Germline V lookup: CDR1 SGHRS, CDR2 YFSETQ. CDR3 in DNA: TGCGCCAGCAGCTTCGGACAGTCCTTGGGTAGGGACACTGAAGCTTTCTTT. It codes for CASSFGQSLGRDTEAFF.